What follows are 19 T cell receptor beta chains derived from one specimen sequenced in a study of blood T cells in healthy people across ages. A J-beta primer mix and a sample-barcoded 5' primer were used in a second PCR of roughly 7 to 12 cycles. TCRdb passed the 5' RACE reads through MiXCR, listing each CDR3 protein once. The repertoire includes roughly 1.7 million distinct CDR3 sequences, about 31% of them detected once, and approximately 11% sits in the top ten. The specimen was blood. These receptors originate from a woman in her 30s in good health.

Note on this clonotype: A much larger clone differs from this one at a single base, so this may be a read error. CDR3 nucleotide sequence: TGTGCCGGCAGCTTGGGACAGTTCTATGGCTACACCTTC. Translated: CAGSLGQFYGYTF. The chain recombines TRBV7-2 with TRBJ1-2; the match to TRBD1 covers 7 bases. Germline values: CDR1 SGHTA, CDR2 FQGNSA. The CDR3 has 13 residues. Drawing the rest from reference TRBV7-2 and TRBJ1-2, the complete variable domain is GAGVSQSPSNKVTEKGKDVELRCDPISGHTALYWYRQSLGQGLEFLIYFQGNSAPDKSGLPSDRFSAERTGGSVSTLTIQRTQQEDSAVYLCAGSLGQFYGYTFGSGTRLTVV.

Many counts were recorded for this clonotype. The chain links TRBV12-3 or TRBV12-4 to TRBJ1-2; no definite D call. Trimming took off 2 bases at V and 7 bases at J, with 5 bases between the two ends. There are 11 residues in the CDR3. The CDR3 nucleotides read TGTGCCAGCAGTTTAAAAGGTGGCTACACCTTC. The encoded protein is CASSLKGGYTF.

This clonotype was detected a few times. V gene TRBV11-2 combines with J gene TRBJ2-7, with 9 bases identical to TRBD2. CDR3 length: 18 amino acids. The V gene end was trimmed by 5 bases and the J gene end by 2 bases; junction bases not matched to a gene: 16. CDR1 and CDR2 (germline): SGHAT, FQNNGV. CDR3 nucleotide sequence: TGTGCCAGCAGCCTCCCGAGGGCGGGGGGGCCTCCCACCTACGAGCAGTACTTC. Protein sequence: CASSLPRAGGPPTYEQYF. The whole variable domain, filled in from reference TRBV11-2 and TRBJ2-7, reads EAGVAQSPRYKIIEKRQSVAFWCNPISGHATLYWYQQILGQGPKLLIQFQNNGVVDDSQLPKDRFSAERLKGVDSTLKIQPAKLEDSAVYLCASSLPRAGGPPTYEQYFGPGTRLTVT.

The chain has TRBV27 and TRBJ2-7, with TRBD2 identical over 8 bases. The germline CDR1 and CDR2 sequences are MNHEY and SMNVEV (reference sequence). The ends lost 5 bases at V and 5 bases at J; junction bases unmatched: 8. The CDR3 is 14 residues long. CDR3 sequence: CASSREGLIHEQYF. CDR3 DNA sequence: TGTGCCAGCAGTCGGGAGGGCCTTATCCACGAGCAGTACTTC.

With regard to this clonotype: This clone may be a read error of a much larger clone one base away. The chain is built from TRBV29-1 and TRBJ2-5, with 7 bases identical to TRBD2. The germline V gene encodes CDR1 SQVTM and CDR2 ANQGSEA. Losses at the gene ends were 8 bases for V and 3 bases for J; bases not matched to a gene: 9. The CDR3 extends over 13 amino acids. The CDR3 loop is CSSRMGGKETQYF. The CDR3 DNA is TGCAGCAGCAGGATGGGAGGGAAAGAGACCCAGTACTTC.

The chain has TRBV9 and TRBJ2-6, with 7 positions matching TRBD2. Germline values: CDR1 SGDLS, CDR2 YYNGEE. The CDR3 extends over 15 amino acids. The ends lost 3 bases at V and 3 bases at J; junction bases unmatched: 3. CDR3 residues: CASSEAGYGANVLTF. The CDR3 DNA sequence: TGTGCCAGCAGCGAAGCGGGGTATGGGGCCAACGTCCTGACTTTC.

The table lists this clonotype with a few counts. The rearrangement links TRBV20-1 to TRBJ1-5; weak D call: TRBD1 (6 bases). CDR1 DFQATT and CDR2 SNEGSKA come from the germline V gene (reference sequence). This CDR3 comprises 14 residues. V was cut by 4 bases and J by 5 bases, with 15 bases left in between. The CDR3, as DNA: TGCAGTGCTAAGGGCCTGACAGGAGATCAGCCCCAGCATTTT. Protein product: CSAKGLTGDQPQHF.

This clonotype was counted many times. The rearrangement links TRBV20-1 to TRBJ2-3; D not certain. V lost 3 bases and J 1 base, leaving 8 bases between the germline ends. The CDR3 loop spans 13 amino acids. CDR1 and CDR2 (germline): DFQATT, SNEGSKA (reference sequence). This chain's CDR3 is CSARPSGTDTQYF. The CDR3 region has the DNA TGCAGTGCTAGGCCCAGCGGCACAGATACGCAGTATTTT.

The chain couples TRBV27 to TRBJ2-1, with unresolved D. Germline V gene lookup returns CDR1 MNHEY and CDR2 SMNVEV (reference sequence). V was trimmed by 5 bases and J by 6 bases, leaving 23 bases between them. This CDR3 is built from 17 residues. CDR3 bases: TGTGCCAGCAGTCTCTACCCCAGAGGAGTACTCGTCAATGAGCAGTTCTTC. Its translation: CASSLYPRGVLVNEQFF.

In the case of this clonotype: Germline is not matched at one junction end, which may reflect a read error. This chain uses TRBV28 with TRBJ2-7, with D possibly being TRBD1 (5 bases). Germline CDR1 reads MDHEN; CDR2 reads SYDVKM. The CDR3 spans 14 residues. The CDR3 DNA reads TGTGCCGGCAGTTCCACCAGACAGAAATACGAGCAGTACTTC. This sequence encodes CAGSSTRQKYEQYF.

The gene calls are TRBV20-1 and TRBJ2-1; possible D gene TRBD1, 5 bases. Between the trimmed V and J ends, which lost 3 bases and 6 bases, there was a span of 12 bases. CDR1 is DFQATT and CDR2 is SNEGSKA in the germline V gene (reference sequence). The CDR3 contains 13 residues. Written as DNA, the CDR3 is TGCAGTGCTAGGCCAGGGATCGGCAATGAGCAGTTCTTC. It is translated as CSARPGIGNEQFF.

This clonotype was detected a few times. The chain uses TRBV4-2 and TRBJ2-3; 10 nucleotides line up with TRBD2. Trimming removed 1 base from V and 5 bases from J; junction bases left unmatched: 9. Per germline, CDR1 LGHNA and CDR2 YNFKEQ. The CDR3 runs to 17 residues. The CDR3 sequence is CASSQGSLAGVVDTQYF. CDR3 in DNA: TGTGCCAGCAGCCAAGGTTCCCTAGCGGGAGTGGTAGATACGCAGTATTTT.

The sample holds a few counts of this clonotype. The V and J genes are TRBV5-1 and TRBJ1-1, with D possibly matching TRBD1 (5 bases). The CDR3 is 16 residues long. Germline V lookup: CDR1 SGHRS, CDR2 YFSETQ. V was shortened by 3 bases and J by 0 bases, with 15 bases between the two germline ends. Here the CDR3 DNA reads TGCGCCAGCAGCTGGGGGGTCGAGGCACTGAACACTGAAGCTTTCTTT. It specifies CASSWGVEALNTEAFF.

The table lists this clonotype with a few counts. The chain links TRBV7-2 to TRBJ2-7, with D perhaps TRBD2 (6 bases). Trimming cost V 5 bases and J 2 bases, with 16 bases left between them. Per the germline V gene, CDR1 is SGHTA and CDR2 is FQGNSA. The CDR3 is 15 amino acids. The CDR3 bases are TGTGCCAGCAGCCCCGTCGCGGGACTTACCTACGAGCAGTACTTC. It translates to CASSPVAGLTYEQYF.

This clonotype was found many times. The rearrangement uses TRBV20-1 and TRBJ2-5, with a weak D call TRBD2 (5 bases). The germline V gene has CDR1 DFQATT and CDR2 SNEGSKA (reference sequence). V shed 3 bases and J shed 2 bases, with 7 bases lying between them. The CDR3 totals 12 residues. The CDR3: CSARDWQETQYF. In nucleotides, the CDR3 is TGCAGTGCTAGGGACTGGCAAGAGACCCAGTACTTC.

The table lists this clonotype with many counts. The V and J genes are TRBV4-1 and TRBJ2-5; no reliable D call. This CDR3 spans 15 amino acids. CDR1 and CDR2 from the germline V gene are MGHRA and YSYEKL. Trimming removed 2 bases from V and 1 base from J, with 11 bases in between. The DNA for the CDR3 is TGCGCCAGCAGCCAAAGATATTCGGGCCAAGAGACCCAGTACTTC. Translation: CASSQRYSGQETQYF.

This clonotype has only one observation. V and J are TRBV5-1 and TRBJ1-1; D is perhaps TRBD1 (6 bases). V lost 4 bases and J lost 0, with 13 bases in between. The CDR3 totals 15 residues. Germline loops: CDR1 SGHRS, CDR2 YFSETQ. CDR3 region: CASSGGGGLNTEAFF. The CDR3 DNA follows: TGCGCCAGCAGCGGTGGGGGGGGCCTGAACACTGAAGCTTTCTTT.

The chain couples TRBV12-3 or TRBV12-4 to TRBJ1-2; D gene ambiguous. V was pared by 3 bases and J by 4 bases, with 15 bases between. The CDR3 covers 15 residues. The CDR3 DNA reads TGTGCCAGCAGTTTGCGGGGTGGAGGCATCTATGGCTACACCTTC. It translates to CASSLRGGGIYGYTF.

The J gene is TRBJ2-7, the V gene TRBV20-1, with TRBD2 matching 16 bases. This CDR3 spans 18 amino acids. After removal of 5 bases from V and 3 bases from J, the junction contained 13 bases not matched to a gene. Germline loops: CDR1 DFQATT, CDR2 SNEGSKA (reference sequence). In DNA, the CDR3 is TGCAGTGCTTCCTCCCCGGGACTAGCGGGGGGGTGGGACTACGAGCAGTACTTC. It specifies CSASSPGLAGGWDYEQYF.